This entry is about one T cell receptor beta chain. Trimming shortened V by 5 bases and J by 7 bases, and 15 bases separated the two germline ends. The V gene's germline CDR1 is MNHEY and CDR2 SMNVEV (reference sequence). The CDR3 runs to 13 residues. The study ran its PCR with 60 Vbeta and 13 Jbeta primers. Produced via immunoSEQ multiplex PCR; TCRdb's table is partial and in-frame only. The sample gives some 150,000 clones, 70% to 85% of which show up once; 6.6% is in the top ten. The sample is drawn from a study of cytomegalovirus exposure and HLA in healthy donors. Sequenced input: PBMCs. This TCR was recovered from a woman aged 45-60 years in good health and CMV-seropositive. The chain couples TRBV27 to TRBJ2-7; possibly TRBD1 for D (6 bases). CDR3 sequence: CASSRGQRREQYF. The CDR3 DNA is TGTGCCAGCAGTCGTGGACAGCGGAGGGAGCAGTACTTC.